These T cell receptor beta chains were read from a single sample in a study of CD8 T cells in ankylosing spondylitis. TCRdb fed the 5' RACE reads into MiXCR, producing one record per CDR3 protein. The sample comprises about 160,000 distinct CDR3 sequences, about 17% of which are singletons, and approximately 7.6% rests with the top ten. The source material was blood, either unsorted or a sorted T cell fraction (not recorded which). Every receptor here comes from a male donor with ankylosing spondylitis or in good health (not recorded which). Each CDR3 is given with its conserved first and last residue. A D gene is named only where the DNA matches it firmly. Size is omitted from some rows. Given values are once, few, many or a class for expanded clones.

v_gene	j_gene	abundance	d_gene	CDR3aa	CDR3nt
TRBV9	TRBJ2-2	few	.	CASSVELFF	TGTGCCAGCAGCGTAGAGCTGTTTTTT
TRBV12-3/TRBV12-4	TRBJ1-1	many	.	CASSLWEDTEAFF	TGTGCCAGCAGTTTATGGGAGGACACTGAAGCTTTCTTT
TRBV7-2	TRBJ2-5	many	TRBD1	CASSADRAQETQYF	TGTGCCAGCAGCGCCGACAGGGCCCAAGAGACCCAGTACTTC
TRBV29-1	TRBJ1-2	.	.	CSAVTDADYGYTF	TGCAGCGCGGTGACAGACGCGGACTATGGCTACACCTTC
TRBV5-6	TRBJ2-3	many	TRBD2	CASSLGAGVSTDTQYF	TGTGCCAGCAGCTTGGGGGCGGGGGTGAGCACAGATACGCAGTATTTT
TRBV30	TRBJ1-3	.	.	CAWSYRVTGNTIYF	TGTGCCTGGAGTTATCGGGTAACTGGAAACACCATATATTTT
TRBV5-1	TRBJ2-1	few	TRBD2	CASSLAPGLADNEQFF	TGCGCCAGCAGCTTGGCCCCGGGACTAGCGGACAATGAGCAGTTCTTC
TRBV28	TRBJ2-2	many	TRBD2	CASRRRTSGRTSNTGELFF	TGTGCCAGCAGACGACGGACTAGCGGGCGGACCTCAAACACCGGGGAGCTGTTTTTT
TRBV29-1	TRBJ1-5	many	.	CSVECCQGSQPQHF	TGCAGCGTTGAATGCTGTCAGGGTAGTCAGCCCCAGCATTTT
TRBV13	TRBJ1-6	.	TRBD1	CASSLFGGQGSPLHF	TGTGCCAGCAGCTTATTTGGCGGACAGGGTTCACCCCTCCACTTT
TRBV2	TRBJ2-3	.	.	CASSEAEGDTQYF	TGTGCCAGCAGTGAGGCTGAAGGAGATACGCAGTATTTT
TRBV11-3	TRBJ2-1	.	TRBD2	CASSKRLAGENEQFF	TGTGCCAGCAGCAAAAGACTAGCGGGAGAGAATGAGCAGTTCTTC
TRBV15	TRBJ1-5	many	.	CATSRDWSDQPQHF	TGTGCCACCAGCAGAGATTGGTCGGATCAGCCCCAGCATTTT
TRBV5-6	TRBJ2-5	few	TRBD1	CASSAGTGIETQYF	TGTGCCAGCAGCGCCGGGACAGGAATAGAGACCCAGTACTTC
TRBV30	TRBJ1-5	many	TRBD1	CAWSPQGANWYSNQPQHF	TGTGCCTGGAGTCCCCAGGGGGCGAACTGGTATAGCAATCAGCCCCAGCATTTT
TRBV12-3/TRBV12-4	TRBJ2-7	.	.	CASSFATMPFYEQYF	TGTGCCAGCAGTTTCGCTACCATGCCCTTCTACGAGCAGTACTTC
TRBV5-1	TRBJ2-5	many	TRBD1	CASSEGQGFETQYF	TGCGCCAGCAGCGAAGGACAGGGATTCGAGACCCAGTACTTC
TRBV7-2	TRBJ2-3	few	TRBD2	CASSLGLAGVRDTQYF	TGTGCCAGCAGCTTAGGGCTAGCGGGAGTTCGGGATACGCAGTATTTT
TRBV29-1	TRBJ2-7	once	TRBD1	CSADRGGEQYF	TGCAGCGCGGACAGGGGGGGCGAGCAGTACTTC
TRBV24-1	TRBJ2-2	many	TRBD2	CATSDQLAGISTGELFF	TGTGCCACCAGTGACCAGCTAGCGGGAATAAGTACCGGGGAGCTGTTTTTT
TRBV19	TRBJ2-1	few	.	CASSITPGYNEQFF	TGTGCCAGTAGTATAACACCCGGATACAATGAGCAGTTCTTC
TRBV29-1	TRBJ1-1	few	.	CSASSGDGTEAFF	TGCAGCGCCTCCTCAGGGGATGGCACTGAAGCTTTCTTT
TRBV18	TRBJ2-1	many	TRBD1	CASSPYETGQGNPWEQFF	TGTGCCAGCTCACCATACGAGACGGGACAGGGAAACCCGTGGGAGCAGTTCTTC
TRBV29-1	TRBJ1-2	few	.	CSVITDGAYGYTF	TGCAGCGTTATTACGGACGGAGCCTATGGCTACACCTTC
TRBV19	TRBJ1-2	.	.	CASSASRDSYTF	TGTGCCAGTAGTGCTTCCAGGGATAGCTACACCTTC
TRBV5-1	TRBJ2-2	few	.	CASSELAFGTGELFF	TGCGCCAGCAGCGAGCTAGCGTTCGGGACCGGGGAGCTGTTTTTT
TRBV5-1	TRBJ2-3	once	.	CASSLIWGETSTDTQYF	TGCGCCAGCAGCTTGATATGGGGCGAAACTAGCACAGATACGCAGTATTTT
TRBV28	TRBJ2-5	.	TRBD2	CAGGDGTSGETQYF	TGTGCCGGGGGTGATGGGACTAGCGGGGAGACCCAGTACTTC
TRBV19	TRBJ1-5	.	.	CASGSKRVNQPQHF	TGTGCCAGTGGTAGCAAAAGGGTAAATCAGCCCCAGCATTTT
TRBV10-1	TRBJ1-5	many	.	CASSGGVGQPQHF	TGCGCCAGCAGTGGTGGGGTGGGTCAGCCCCAGCATTTT
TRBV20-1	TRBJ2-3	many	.	CSAGGTTDTQYF	TGCAGTGCGGGCGGGACCACAGATACGCAGTATTTT
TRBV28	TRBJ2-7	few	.	CASSGMGPDEQYF	TGTGCCAGCAGTGGGATGGGGCCGGACGAGCAGTACTTC
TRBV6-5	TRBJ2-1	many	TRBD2	CASSYRPPAGGRYNEQFF	TGTGCCAGCAGTTACCGTCCCCCAGCGGGAGGACGATACAATGAGCAGTTCTTC
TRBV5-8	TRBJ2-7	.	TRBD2	CASSSLLAGASYEQYF	TGTGCCAGCAGCTCACTTCTAGCGGGAGCTTCCTACGAGCAGTACTTC
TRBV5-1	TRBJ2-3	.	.	CASSLAGGDTDTQYF	TGCGCCAGCAGCTTGGCCGGAGGGGATACAGATACGCAGTATTTT
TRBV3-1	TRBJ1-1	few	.	CASSQRQALVTFF	TGTGCCAGCAGCCAAAGACAGGCTTTGGTAACTTTCTTT
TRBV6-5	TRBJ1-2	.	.	CASSDSRVGYGYTF	TGTGCCAGCAGTGATTCGAGGGTCGGCTATGGCTACACCTTC
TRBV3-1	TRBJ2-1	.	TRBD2	CASSLTSGLYNEQFF	TGTGCCAGCAGCCTGACTAGCGGGCTTTACAATGAGCAGTTCTTC
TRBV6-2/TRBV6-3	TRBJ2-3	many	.	CASSYVDTQYF	TGTGCCAGCAGTTACGTCGATACGCAGTATTTT
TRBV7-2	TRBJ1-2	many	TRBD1	CASSLEDREYLGYTF	TGTGCCAGCAGCTTAGAGGACAGGGAATATTTGGGCTACACCTTC
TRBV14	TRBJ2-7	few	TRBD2	CASSQRTQTSGRAYEQYF	TGTGCCAGCAGCCAACGTACCCAGACTAGCGGGAGGGCTTACGAGCAGTACTTC
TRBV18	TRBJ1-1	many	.	CASSPPEGRPEAFF	TGTGCCAGCTCACCACCCGAGGGGCGCCCAGAAGCTTTCTTT